This record concerns one T cell receptor beta chain sequence. Its antigen remains unknown. These data are taken from a study of graft-versus-host responses after intestinal transplantation. Study details: The whole recipient group had anti-thymocyte globulin induction followed by tacrolimus and steroids for roughly three years. Study-level findings and limits: Elevated graft-versus-host to host-versus-graft clonal ratios in allografts were recorded for patients with graft-donor T cell macrochimerism. Early after transplant, HvG clones declined as circulating GvH clones peaked. Researchers found GvH clones in recipient marrow, and some showed up first in ileum or blood.

The CDR3 is made up of 14 amino acids. Trimming removed 4 bases at V and 13 bases at J, with 19 bases between. Germline V CDR1 and CDR2: MDHEN, SYDVKM. Sequencing used immunoSEQ multiplex PCR; TCRdb keeps in-frame clones, though not all of them. The table lists approximately 71,000 clones, around 89% of them singletons. The chain employs TRBV28 and TRBJ1-4, with TRBD1 as a possible D gene (5 bases). This TCR came from a human donor who received an intestinal transplant. Here the sequenced sample was unstimulated CD8+ T cells sorted from spleen or lymph node cells, taken before intestinal transplant. CDR3 amino acids: CASSSILTVVGLFF. In nucleotides, the CDR3 is TGTGCCAGCAGTTCAATATTGACAGTAGTAGGACTGTTTTTT.